This record covers a single T cell receptor beta chain. TCRdb's copy holds only in-frame clones and misses some; the assay was immunoSEQ multiplex PCR. The table includes 250,000 to 300,000 clones, about nine tenths detected once. Per germline, CDR1 SGHTA and CDR2 FQGNSA. This CDR3 comprises 15 residues. Losses at the gene ends were 1 base for V and 5 bases for J; bases not matched to a gene: 7. The sample comes from a study of blood T cell repertoires in COVID-19. Study-wide context: COVID-19 samples, acute and convalescent, were from the United States, Italy and Spain.

The age range of participants was about 18 to 95 years, with residence in about 25 US areas. The J gene is TRBJ2-5, the V gene TRBV7-2; 7 bases agree with TRBD1. Sequencing input: PBMCs or T cells enriched from blood (not recorded which). The receptor comes from a man younger than 35 who had recovered from COVID-19. The CDR3 DNA reads as TGTGCCAGCAGCTTAGTGGCAGGGGGTGTCGAGACCCAGTACTTC. Its translation is CASSLVAGGVETQYF.